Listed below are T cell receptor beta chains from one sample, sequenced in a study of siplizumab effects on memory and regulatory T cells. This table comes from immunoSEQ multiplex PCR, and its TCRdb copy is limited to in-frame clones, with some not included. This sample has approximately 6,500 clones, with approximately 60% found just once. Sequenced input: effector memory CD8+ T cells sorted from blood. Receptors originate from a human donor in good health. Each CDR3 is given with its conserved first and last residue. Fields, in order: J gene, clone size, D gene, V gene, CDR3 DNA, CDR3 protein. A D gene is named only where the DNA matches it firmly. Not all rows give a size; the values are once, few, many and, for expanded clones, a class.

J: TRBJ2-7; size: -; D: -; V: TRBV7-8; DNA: TGTGCCAGCAGCCCTCAGGGTAGTTATAACGACGAGCAGTACTTC; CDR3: CASSPQGSYNDEQYF
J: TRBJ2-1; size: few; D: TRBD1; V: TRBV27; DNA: TGTGCCACCAAGGGACAGGGACACGCGGATGAGCAGTTCTTC; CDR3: CATKGQGHADEQFF
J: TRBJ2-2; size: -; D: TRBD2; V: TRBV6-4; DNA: TGTGCCAGCAGTGACTCGAGCGGGGTGCACACCGGGGAGCTGTTTTTT; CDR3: CASSDSSGVHTGELFF
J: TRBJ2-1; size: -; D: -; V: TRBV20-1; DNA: TGCAGTGCTAGCTCGGGGGATGAGCAGTTCTTC; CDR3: CSASSGDEQFF
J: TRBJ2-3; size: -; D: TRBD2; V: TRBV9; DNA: TGTGCCAGCAGCGTAGTAGGGACTAGCGGGGAAGATACGCAGTATTTT; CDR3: CASSVVGTSGEDTQYF
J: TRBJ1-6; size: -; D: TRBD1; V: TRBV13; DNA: TGTGCCAGCAGGTTTAAGGGGGCACATAATTCACCCCTCCACTTT; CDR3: CASRFKGAHNSPLHF
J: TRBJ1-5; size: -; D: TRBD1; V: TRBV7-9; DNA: TGTGCCAGCAGCGTCTTACAGGGGACGGGGCAGCCCCAGCATTTT; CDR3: CASSVLQGTGQPQHF
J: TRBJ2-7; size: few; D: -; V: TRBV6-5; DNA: TGTGCCAGCAGTGAACAGGCACACTACGAGCAGTACTTC; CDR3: CASSEQAHYEQYF
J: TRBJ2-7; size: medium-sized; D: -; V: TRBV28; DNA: TGTGCCAGCACCCCGCCCAGGGGCAAGCAGTACTTC; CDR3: CASTPPRGKQYF
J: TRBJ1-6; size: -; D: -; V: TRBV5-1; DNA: TGCGCCAGCAGCATCAGGGAAGGAGATTCACCCCTCCACTTT; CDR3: CASSIREGDSPLHF